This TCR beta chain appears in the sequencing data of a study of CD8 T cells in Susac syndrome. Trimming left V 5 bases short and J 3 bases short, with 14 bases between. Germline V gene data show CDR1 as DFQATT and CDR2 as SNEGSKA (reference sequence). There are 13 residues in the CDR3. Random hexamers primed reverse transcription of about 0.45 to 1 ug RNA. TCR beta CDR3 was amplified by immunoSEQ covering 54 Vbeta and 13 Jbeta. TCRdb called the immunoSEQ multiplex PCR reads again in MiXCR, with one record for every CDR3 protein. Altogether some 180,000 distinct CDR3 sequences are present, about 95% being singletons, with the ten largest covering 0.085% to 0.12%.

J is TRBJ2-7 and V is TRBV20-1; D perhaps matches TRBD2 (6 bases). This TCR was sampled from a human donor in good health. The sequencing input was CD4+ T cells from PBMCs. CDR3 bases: TGCAGTGCTTCACGGGACTCCCACTACGAGCAGTACTTC. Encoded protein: CSASRDSHYEQYF.